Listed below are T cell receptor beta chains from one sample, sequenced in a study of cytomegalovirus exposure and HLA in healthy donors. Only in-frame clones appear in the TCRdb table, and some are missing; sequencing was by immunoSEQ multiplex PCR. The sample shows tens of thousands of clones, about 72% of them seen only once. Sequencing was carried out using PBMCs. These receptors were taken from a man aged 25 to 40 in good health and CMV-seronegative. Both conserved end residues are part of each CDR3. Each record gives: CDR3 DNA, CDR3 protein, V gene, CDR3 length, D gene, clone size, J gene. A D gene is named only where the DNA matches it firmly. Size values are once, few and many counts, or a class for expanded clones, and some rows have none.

TGTGCCAGCAGCCTTTTGTCGAACACTGAAGCTTTCTTT	CASSLLSNTEAFF	TRBV6-5	13	-	few	TRBJ1-1
TGTGCCAGCAACTTCCGGGACAGGCCCTACAATGAGCAGTTCTTC	CASNFRDRPYNEQFF	TRBV25-1	15	TRBD1	-	TRBJ2-1
TGTGCCAGCAAGACTAGCGGGAGAGGAACCTACGAGCAGTACTTC	CASKTSGRGTYEQYF	TRBV6-1	15	TRBD2	-	TRBJ2-7
TGCAGCGTCGTCTCTACGGACAGGTCCTCCTACAATGAGCAGTTCTTC	CSVVSTDRSSYNEQFF	TRBV29-1	16	TRBD1	-	TRBJ2-1
TGTGCCAGCAGAGTGACAGGGTGGGGCTACACCTTC	CASRVTGWGYTF	TRBV6-5	12	TRBD1	few	TRBJ1-2
TGTGCCAGCAGCGAATCGGGACTAGCAGATACGCAGTATTTT	CASSESGLADTQYF	TRBV7-3	14	TRBD2	-	TRBJ2-3
TGTGCCAGCAGCCCCTTCGCGTACAATGAGCAGTTCTTC	CASSPFAYNEQFF	TRBV9	13	-	-	TRBJ2-1
TGTGCCAGTAGTACGACACCTTTGGCCTATCAGCCCCAGCATTTT	CASSTTPLAYQPQHF	TRBV19	15	-	few	TRBJ1-5
TGTGCCAGCAGTAATGGAGGGTCCTATAATTCACCCCTCCACTTT	CASSNGGSYNSPLHF	TRBV6-5	15	-	-	TRBJ1-6
TGTGCCAGCAGCTCGATGACAGGGGCGGGAACTGAAGCTTTCTTT	CASSSMTGAGTEAFF	TRBV7-6	15	TRBD1	-	TRBJ1-1
TGCGCCAGCAGCCAGGGCCCGGGACTAACGTACGAGCAGTACTTC	CASSQGPGLTYEQYF	TRBV4-1	15	TRBD2	-	TRBJ2-7
TGTGCCAGCAGCTTGTACAGGGGGCAACGGGTGGGCACCTTC	CASSLYRGQRVGTF	TRBV7-6	14	TRBD1	-	TRBJ1-2
TGTGCCAGCAGTTTATTATCCTATCAAACAGGGGGCACAGATACGCAGTATTTT	CASSLLSYQTGGTDTQYF	TRBV27	18	TRBD1	once	TRBJ2-3
TGCGCCAGCAGCCAAAGCAGGGGACGCAATCAGCCCCAGCATTTT	CASSQSRGRNQPQHF	TRBV4-1	15	-	few	TRBJ1-5
TGTGCCAGCAGTCGATCAGGGGGCGAGACCCAGTACTTC	CASSRSGGETQYF	TRBV28	13	TRBD1	-	TRBJ2-5
TGCAGCGTTGAAGATGTTGCGGGAGTAACAGATACGCAGTATTTT	CSVEDVAGVTDTQYF	TRBV29-1	15	TRBD2	-	TRBJ2-3
TGCGCCAGCAGCCAAGAGCGGAACTACGAGCAGTACTTC	CASSQERNYEQYF	TRBV4-1	13	-	few	TRBJ2-7
TGTGCCAGCACCTCGACTAGCAGCTACGAGCAGTACTTC	CASTSTSSYEQYF	TRBV28	13	TRBD2	-	TRBJ2-7
TGTGCCAGCATATACCTCGGGCGGGCAGGGGCTGAAGCTTTCTTT	CASIYLGRAGAEAFF	TRBV27	15	-	-	TRBJ1-1